This T cell receptor beta chain was profiled in a study of CD8+ T cells in alopecia areata. This clone has just a few counts. Its antigen is as yet unknown. The study's findings and limits: Lesional scalp, especially alopecia totalis/universalis, showed higher clonality than normal scalp.

It was cDNA, reverse transcribed from extracted RNA, that served as the sequencing template. The repertoire was sequenced with immunoSEQ multiplex PCR; TCRdb's copy has only in-frame clones and lacks some. The sample lists 100,000 to 150,000 clones, around two fifths occurring once. This clonotype originated in a human donor with alopecia areata. Input material: CD4+ T cells sorted from blood.

The chain's CDR3 is CASSPGSAAPEAFF. CDR3 bases: TGCGCCAGCAGCCCCGGGTCGGCGGCGCCTGAAGCTTTCTTT. The J gene is TRBJ1-1, the V gene TRBV5-1; D is ambiguous. V gave up 4 bases and J gave up 6 bases, with 16 bases separating them. CDR1 SGHRS and CDR2 YFSETQ come from the germline V gene. There are 14 residues in the CDR3.